The entry that follows covers one TCR beta chain sequence. Libraries were prepared by immunoSEQ multiplex PCR; TCRdb keeps only in-frame clonotypes and omits some of them. This table holds roughly 130,000 clones, roughly 80% found once. This CDR3 comprises 13 residues. CDR1 is SGHRS and CDR2 is YFSETQ in the germline V gene. The V end lost 2 bases, the J end lost 7 bases, and 10 bases lay between the germline ends. Participant ages covered about 18 to 100 years across some 25 US areas. Cohort allocation depended upon clinical history that participants reported. This record comes from a study of blood T cell repertoires in COVID-19.

The clonotype was recovered from a man over 45 who had recovered from COVID-19. This chain connects TRBV5-1 to TRBJ1-5, with D hard to call. The specimen sequenced was PBMCs or T cells enriched from blood (not recorded which). The CDR3 region has the DNA TGCGCCAGCAGCTTTTCGGGAGGCCAGCCCCAGCATTTT. Translation gives CASSFSGGQPQHF.